This T cell receptor beta chain is from a study of T cells in Graves' hyperthyroidism and ophthalmopathy. The TCR beta CDR3 regions underwent amplification using RNA transcripts as the source. An initial round of RT-PCR targeting the TCR CDR3 relied on the HTBI primer set. MiXCR was run by TCRdb on the multiplex PCR reads, yielding one entry per CDR3 protein. The sample lists more than 450,000 distinct CDR3 sequences; 15% to 20% were seen once. This clonotype was seen ten or more times. From germline, CDR1 is MNHNS and CDR2 SASEGT. The CDR3 has 15 residues. V was trimmed by 5 bases and J by 0 bases, leaving 13 bases between them.

The sequencing sample was made of blood. This rearrangement joins TRBV6-1 to TRBJ1-1; a possible D gene is TRBD1 (5 bases). The receptor comes from a man aged 35 to 55 with Graves' ophthalmopathy. CDR3 region: CASSFSGLLNTEAFF. CDR3 coding DNA: TGTGCCAGCAGTTTCTCGGGGCTTCTGAACACTGAAGCTTTCTTT.